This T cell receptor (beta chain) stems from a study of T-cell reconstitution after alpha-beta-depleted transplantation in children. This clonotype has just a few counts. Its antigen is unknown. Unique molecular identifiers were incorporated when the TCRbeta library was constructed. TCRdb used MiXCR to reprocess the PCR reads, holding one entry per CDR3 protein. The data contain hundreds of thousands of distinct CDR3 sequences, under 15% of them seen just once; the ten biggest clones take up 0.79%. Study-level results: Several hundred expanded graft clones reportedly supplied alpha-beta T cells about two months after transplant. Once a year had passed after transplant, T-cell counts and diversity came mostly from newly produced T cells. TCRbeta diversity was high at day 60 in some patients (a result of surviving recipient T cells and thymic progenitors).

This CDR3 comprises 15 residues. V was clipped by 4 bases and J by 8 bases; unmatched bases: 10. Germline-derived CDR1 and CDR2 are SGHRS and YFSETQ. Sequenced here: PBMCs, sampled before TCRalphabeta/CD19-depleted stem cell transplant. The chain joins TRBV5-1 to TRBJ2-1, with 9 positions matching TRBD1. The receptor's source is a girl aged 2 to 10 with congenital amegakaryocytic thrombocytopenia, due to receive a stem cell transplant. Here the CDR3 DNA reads TGCGCCAGCAGCCCCACCGGGACAGGGTCCCATGAGCAGTTCTTC. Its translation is CASSPTGTGSHEQFF.